Below are 16 T cell receptor beta chains sequenced from a single sample in a study of blood T cell repertoires in COVID-19. The data were produced by immunoSEQ multiplex PCR, yet TCRdb's version contains in-frame clones alone and is incomplete. The sample shows approximately 220,000 clones, about 83% of them seen only once. Source material: peripheral blood. These receptors came from a woman between 50 and 59 years old with acute or convalescent COVID-19.

The chain carries TRBV6-5 and TRBJ2-3; TRBD1 matches at 10 bases. The V segment lost 6 bases and the J segment 6 bases; nucleotides outside the gene matches: 3. The CDR3 consists of 13 residues. Per germline, CDR1 MNHEY and CDR2 SVGAGI. CDR3: CASRGQGGDTQYF. The CDR3 nucleotides read TGTGCCAGCAGAGGACAGGGGGGGGATACGCAGTATTTT.

The rearrangement links TRBV6-1 to TRBJ2-7; TRBD1 matches at 7 bases. The germline V gene encodes CDR1 MNHNS and CDR2 SASEGT. The CDR3 length is 13 residues. After removal of 2 bases from V and 4 bases from J, the junction contained 2 bases not matched to a gene. The chain's CDR3 is CASSEWTGYEQYF. For the CDR3, the DNA is TGTGCCAGCAGTGAATGGACAGGTTACGAGCAGTACTTC.

The V gene is TRBV14, the J gene TRBJ1-2, with 10 bases that match TRBD1. This CDR3 has 15 residues. V was pared by 1 base and J by 7 bases, with 6 bases of the junction left unmatched. The V gene's germline CDR1 is SGHDN and CDR2 FVKESK. In DNA, the CDR3 is TGTGCCAGCAGCCAAGCTGGGACAGGGGCCGCTGGCTACACCTTC. Amino acid sequence: CASSQAGTGAAGYTF.

This clone was seen only once. This chain links TRBV11-1 with TRBJ2-2; the match to TRBD1 covers 8 bases. The CDR3 covers 15 residues. The V gene end was trimmed by 5 bases and the J gene end by 6 bases; junction bases not matched to a gene: 8. Germline V gives CDR1 SGHAT, CDR2 FQDESV (reference sequence). The CDR3 DNA follows: TGTGCCAGCAGCCCAGGACAGGGATGGGCCGGGGAGCTGTTTTTT. It specifies CASSPGQGWAGELFF. The complete variable domain, with remaining parts taken from reference TRBV11-1 and TRBJ2-2, reads EAEVAQSPRYKITEKSQAVAFWCDPISGHATLYWYRQILGQGPELLVQFQDESVVDDSQLPKDRFSAERLKGVDSTLKIQPAELGDSAMYLCASSPGQGWAGELFFGEGSRLTVL.

The chain has TRBV3-1 (or the pseudogene TRBV3-2) and TRBJ2-2, with 7 bases fitting TRBD2. The germline CDR1 and CDR2 sequences are LGHDT and YNNKEL (reference sequence). This CDR3 spans 18 amino acids. Germline trimming cut 2 bases from V and 0 bases from J; bases unmatched to any gene: 9. This CDR3 reads CASSQREWEGPNTGELFF. CDR3 bases: TGTGCCAGCAGCCAACGGGAATGGGAGGGCCCGAACACCGGGGAGCTGTTTTTT.

The V gene is TRBV6-6, the J gene TRBJ2-1; the D gene is possibly TRBD1 (6 bases). V lost 0 bases, J lost 4 bases, and 13 bases lay in between. Germline CDR1 MNHNY, CDR2 SVGAGI (reference sequence). The CDR3 extends over 16 amino acids. As DNA, the CDR3 is TGTGCCAGCAGTTACTCGATACAGGGATCATACAATGAGCAGTTCTTC. Translation gives CASSYSIQGSYNEQFF.

The chain carries TRBV19 and TRBJ2-2, with D possibly matching TRBD2 (6 bases). The length of the CDR3 is 15 residues. Germline V lookup: CDR1 LNHDA, CDR2 SQIVND (reference sequence). Trimming removed 3 bases from V and 5 bases from J, with 13 bases in between. The chain's CDR3 is CASSIGGRGTGELFF. The CDR3 DNA follows: TGTGCCAGTAGTATTGGAGGCCGGGGGACCGGGGAGCTGTTTTTT.

The chain uses TRBV24-1 and TRBJ2-5, with a weak D call TRBD1 (5 bases). In germline, CDR1 is KGHDR, CDR2 SFDVKD. Between the trimmed V and J ends, which lost 5 bases and 1 base, there was a span of 16 bases. This CDR3 region has 16 residues. The CDR3, as DNA: TGTGCCACCAGTGGCTCCCCAGGGCCCGTCCAAGAGACCCAGTACTTC. Translating it yields CATSGSPGPVQETQYF.

The chain combines TRBV28 with TRBJ1-5; TRBD1 aligns across 9 bases. This CDR3 has 14 residues. Germline V gene lookup returns CDR1 MDHEN and CDR2 SYDVKM. V lost 6 bases, J lost 6 bases, and 6 bases stayed unmatched. CDR3 in amino acids: CASSTQGASQPQHF. The CDR3 nucleotides are TGTGCCAGCAGCACACAGGGGGCCAGTCAGCCCCAGCATTTT.

The chain recombines TRBV18 with TRBJ2-1, with 7 bases aligning to TRBD1. Trimming removed 5 bases from V and 9 bases from J; junction bases left unmatched: 13. The germline V gene has CDR1 KGHSH and CDR2 LQKENI. The CDR3 consists of 15 residues. The chain's CDR3 is CASSETRGITIEQFF. The CDR3 DNA reads as TGTGCCAGCTCAGAAACCAGGGGGATTACAATTGAGCAGTTCTTC.

This clone was seen at least ten times. The same CDR3 can be traced to other DNA sequences in this sample. V is TRBV10-1 and J is TRBJ2-2; D may be TRBD2 (5 bases). Germline CDR1 and CDR2: WNHNN and SYGVQD (reference sequence). V lost 6 bases, J lost 6 bases, and 8 bases lay in between. The length of the CDR3 is 12 residues. CDR3 bases: TGCGCCAGCAGCGAGGGCTCCGGGGAGCTGTTTTTT. Protein: CASSEGSGELFF.

This sequence joins TRBV9 and TRBJ2-7, with 13 bases that match TRBD2. V was clipped by 1 base and J by 7 bases; unmatched bases: 5. Germline V lookup: CDR1 SGDLS, CDR2 YYNGEE. This CDR3 spans 15 amino acids. The CDR3: CASSVTPGLAGEQYF. CDR3 bases: TGTGCCAGCAGCGTAACCCCGGGACTAGCGGGGGAGCAGTACTTC.

This clone was counted between two and nine times. The chain uses TRBV5-1 and TRBJ1-2; maybe TRBD1 (6 bases). Germline loops: CDR1 SGHRS, CDR2 YFSETQ. This CDR3 is built from 14 residues. Trimming pared 2 bases from V and 4 bases from J, leaving 12 bases between. The CDR3 DNA is TGCGCCAGCAGCTTCGACAGGCTTCCCTATGGCTACACCTTC. This gives the protein CASSFDRLPYGYTF.

The V call is TRBV28, the J call TRBJ1-6; TRBD1 matches 8 bases. Germline loops: CDR1 MDHEN, CDR2 SYDVKM. J gave up 5 bases and V 6 bases, and 6 bases lay outside the gene matches. The CDR3 length is 15 residues. CDR3 nucleotide sequence: TGTGCCAGCAGCCCCGGGACAGGTCATAATTCACCCCTCCACTTT. It is translated as CASSPGTGHNSPLHF. The whole variable domain, remainder taken from reference TRBV28 and TRBJ1-6, is DVKVTQSSRYLVKRTGEKVFLECVQDMDHENMFWYRQDPGLGLRLIYFSYDVKMKEKGDIPEGYSVSREKKERFSLILESASTNQTSMYLCASSPGTGHNSPLHFGNGTRLTVT.

CDR3: CASSRGTPSGNTIYF. The CDR3 nucleotides read TGTGCCAGTAGTAGAGGGACACCCTCTGGAAACACCATATATTTT. The chain recombines TRBV19 with TRBJ1-3; possibly TRBD1 for D (6 bases). V was shortened by 4 bases and J by 0 bases, with 10 bases between the two germline ends. In germline, CDR1 is LNHDA, CDR2 SQIVND (reference sequence). The CDR3 consists of 15 residues.

CDR3 DNA: TGCAGTGCTAGTAAGGGACAGGGACTCGGCAATGAGCAGTTCTTC. Amino acids: CSASKGQGLGNEQFF. This sequence joins TRBV20-1 and TRBJ2-1, with 9 bases that match TRBD1. In germline, CDR1 is DFQATT, CDR2 SNEGSKA (reference sequence). The junction had 9 bases not matched to a gene; V was cut back by 3 bases and J by 6 bases. This CDR3 contains 15 residues.